This T cell receptor (beta chain) derives from a study of shared clonotypes between healthy human individuals. Study-level information: Ranging from 18 to 49 in age, donors were a couple of women and three men.

This CDR3 contains 12 residues. CDR1 and CDR2 (germline): SGHNT, YYREEE (reference sequence). V was pared by 2 bases and J by 5 bases, with 8 bases between. Sequencing was performed with immunoSEQ multiplex PCR; in TCRdb, only in-frame clones are kept and a portion is missing. The top ten hold less than 2% of the sample, which has about 670,000 clones, 72% seen once. A CD45RA-negative memory subset and a CD45RA+ naive subset were separated from the CD4+ cells. What was sequenced was memory CD4+ T cells sorted from blood. The subset here: CD45RA-negative fraction. The chain is built from TRBV5-4 and TRBJ2-7; no firm D call. The receptor comes from a woman aged 30 to 39 in good health. This CDR3 is CASSFYDHEQYF. In DNA form, the CDR3 reads TGTGCCAGCAGCTTTTATGACCACGAGCAGTACTTC.